Sequencing of this TCR beta chain was carried out in a study of blood T cell repertoires in COVID-19. The overall study: The study drew acute and convalescent COVID-19 samples from the United States, Italy and Spain.

This clone has a single count. This CDR3 comprises 15 residues. CDR1 KGHSH and CDR2 LQKENI come from the germline V gene. Trimming shortened V by 1 base and J by 4 bases, and 13 bases separated the two germline ends. Clones were read by immunoSEQ multiplex PCR, and TCRdb kept only the in-frame ones, dropping some. Among under 300,000 clones, 83% were seen once, and the ten largest hold roughly 10%. This chain uses TRBV18 with TRBJ1-1; D might be TRBD1 (5 bases). The clonotype comes from a woman in her forties or fifties who had recovered from COVID-19. Material for sequencing was peripheral blood. The CDR3 loop reads CASSPLNRRGTEAFF. For the CDR3, the DNA is TGTGCCAGCTCACCACTAAACCGGAGGGGCACTGAAGCTTTCTTT.